This TCR beta chain stems from a study of a mutant IDH1 vaccine in newly diagnosed glioma. In the study overall: Treated patients had a mean age of about 40 years and an approximately 62% male, around 38% female split. Participants attended visit V12, the safety follow-up, at week 35, and then attended visit V13 at week 47. Points from the study as a whole: Vaccine-induced immune responses occurred in 80% to 95% of patients.

Notes on this clone: The antigen remains unidentified.

The time point: week 35, safety follow-up. Mutant IDH1 20-mer peptide, at 300 ug, made up each vaccine dose, with topical imiquimod. New WHO grade 3 or 4 IDH1-mutant, ATRX-lost astrocytomas were present in all donors. Germline loops: CDR1 WNHNN, CDR2 SYGVQD (reference sequence). V was cut by 6 bases and J by 4 bases, with 13 bases left in between. The CDR3 is 14 amino acids. TCRdb keeps only in-frame clones here, not all; method: immunoSEQ multiplex PCR. The sample records 25,000 to 40,000 clones, around three quarters being singletons. This receptor was identified in a woman aged 25-40 years with glioma. Some clones in this sample may be carry-over from other donors' samples. The V call is TRBV10-1, the J call TRBJ1-5, with TRBD1 as a possible D gene (5 bases). Sequencing was performed on PBMCs, taken from a glioma patient whose treatment included an IDH1 peptide vaccine. The CDR3 protein is CASSEGSVNQPQHF. CDR3 DNA sequence: TGCGCCAGCAGCGAGGGGTCGGTTAATCAGCCCCAGCATTTT.